The clone carrying this T cell receptor beta chain was seen repeatedly, ten times or more. Its target is not known. V lost 3 bases to trimming and J lost 5 bases, with 11 bases between them. Germline loops: CDR1 SGDLS, CDR2 YYNGEE. The CDR3 runs to 13 residues. This entry belongs to a study of CD8 T cells in ankylosing spondylitis. Broader study findings: Disease-linked clones reportedly concentrated significantly in matched ankylosing spondylitis synovial fluid.

Each CDR3 protein is one row after TCRdb ran MiXCR on the 5' RACE reads. This sample carries 35,000 to 50,000 distinct CDR3 sequences, under 5% of them seen once, and the ten largest clones take around 4.1%. Sequenced: blood, either unsorted or a sorted T cell fraction (not recorded which). This rearrangement joins TRBV9 to TRBJ2-5; D could derive from TRBD1 or TRBD2 (6 bases each). The TCR comes from a female donor with ankylosing spondylitis or in good health (not recorded which). DNA for the CDR3: TGTGCCAGCAGCGATCGGGGGCAGGAGACCCAGTACTTC. It translates to CASSDRGQETQYF.